Following are 23 T cell receptor beta chains from one sample sequenced in a study of CD8+ T cells in alopecia areata. After isolation, RNA underwent reverse transcription to generate cDNA as the sequencing template. Profiling relied on immunoSEQ multiplex PCR, and the TCRdb table lists in-frame clones only, not all of them. The profile covers about 270,000 clones, none occurring a single time. Researchers sorted pooled cutaneous lymph node cells on the basis of CD4, CD8alpha, NKG2D, NKG2ACE and other markers. The sample consisted of CD4+ T cells sorted from a lymph node. The origin of the receptors is a C3H/HeJ mouse with alopecia areata. For this mouse line, the MHC haplotype is H2-k.

A remark on this clone: The genes are named according to mouse. The read terminates 4 residues ahead of where the CDR3 ends, so the germline J gene completes it. This chain uses TRBV1 with TRBJ2-3; D is unclear. The CDR3 runs 11 residues. Per the germline V gene, CDR1 is NSQYPW and CDR2 is LRSPGD (reference sequence). The CDR3 sequence: CTCSAGETLYF. The sequenced CDR3 bases are TGCACCTGCAGTGCAGGAGAA.

Turning to this clone: Gene and germline names: mouse. The read ends 4 residues shy of where the CDR3 ends; the end is completed using the germline J gene. The chain links TRBV13-2 to TRBJ2-5; TRBD1 might be the D (6 bases). The CDR3 has 14 residues. Trimming shortened V by 4 bases and J by 2 bases, and 11 bases separated the two germline ends. Per germline, CDR1 NNHNN and CDR2 SYGAGS (reference sequence). CDR3 sequence reads: CASGTHRAQDTQYF. CDR3 DNA (partial): TGTGCCAGCGGTACCCACAGGGCCCAAGAC.

Worth noting for this clone: Genes and germline come from the mouse. From the germline J gene comes the end of the CDR3, since the read stops 4 residues before it. V and J are TRBV13-3 and TRBJ2-1; TRBD1 aligns across 11 bases. V trimming: 5 bases; J trimming: 6 bases; junction bases outside the gene matches: 4. The CDR3 sequence is 14 residues long. CDR1 NNHDY and CDR2 SYVADS come from the germline V gene. The sequenced part of the CDR3 DNA is TGTGCCAGCAGGAGGACAGGGGGCTCTGCT. It codes for CASRRTGGSA. The full CDR3 protein is CASRRTGGSAEQFF.

This clone was seen more than once but under ten times. The gene symbols are mouse symbols. The DNA ends 4 residues before the CDR3 does, and the rest of the CDR3 is filled in from the germline J gene. V usage is TRBV31 and J usage is TRBJ1-1; TRBD1 matches 12 bases. After removal of 8 bases from V and 1 base from J, the junction contained 2 bases not matched to a gene. Germline assignment: CDR1 GKSSPN and CDR2 SITVG. CDR3 length: 13 amino acids. CDR3 bases read: TGTGCCGGGACAGGGGGCTGGAACACA. It translates to CAGTGGWNT. The whole CDR3 region reads CAGTGGWNTEVFF.

This clone appeared a few times. Any gene name here is a mouse gene name. The CDR3 extends 4 residues past the end of the read, so its final part is completed from the germline J gene. This specimen includes other DNA sequences encoding the same CDR3. The gene calls are TRBV13-1 and TRBJ2-1; TRBD2 matches at 10 bases. V lost 8 bases, J lost 3 bases, and 2 bases stayed unmatched. The CDR3 extends over 13 amino acids. Germline CDR1 reads NSHNY; CDR2 reads SYGAGN. CDR3 residues: CASRDWGYAEQFF. CDR3 DNA (partial): TGTGCCAGTCGGGACTGGGGCTATGCT.

As concerns this clone: The germline and genes are mouse ones. The read ends 4 residues shy of where the CDR3 ends; the end is completed using the germline J gene. This sequence joins TRBV19 and TRBJ2-3; 11 nucleotides agree with TRBD2. The CDR3 length is 17 residues. Germline V gene lookup returns CDR1 FNHDT and CDR2 SITEND (reference sequence). V dropped 2 bases and J dropped 0; count of bases not matched to a gene: 5. The CDR3 loop is CASSIPGTGGSAETLYF. The DNA read from the CDR3 is TGTGCCAGCAGTATCCCCGGGACTGGGGGTAGTGCAGAA.

This clone has a handful of counts. Gene names and germline refer to mouse. The CDR3 end lies 4 residues beyond the end of the read and is filled in from the germline J gene. The genes are TRBV14 and TRBJ2-5; 12 positions agree with TRBD2. Germline V gene data show CDR1 as SGHDT and CDR2 as FRDEAV. The CDR3 length is 15 residues. The covered CDR3 bases are TGTGCCAGCAGCCCGACTGGGGGGGCGCTTGAC. Protein sequence: CASSPTGGALD. The full CDR3 reads CASSPTGGALDTQYF. The full variable domain, rest sourced from reference TRBV14 and TRBJ2-5, is EAGVTQSPRYAVLQEGQAVSFWCDPISGHDTLYWYQQPRDQGPQLLVYFRDEAVIDNSQLPSDRFSAVRPKGTNSTLKIQSAKQGDTATYLCASSPTGGALDTQYFGPGTRLLVL.

Notes on this clone: All gene names here are mouse names. The CDR3 end is not reached by the read, which stops 4 residues before it; the germline J gene fills it in. The chain is built from TRBV19 and TRBJ2-5; TRBD1 might be the D (6 bases). Germline V gives CDR1 FNHDT, CDR2 SITEND (reference sequence). The CDR3 sequence is 11 residues long. The CDR3 is CASRQGDTQYF. The part of the CDR3 DNA that was read is TGTGCCAGCAGACAGGGAGAC.

This clone has only a few counts. Gene names denote mouse genes. The CDR3 end is not reached by the read, which stops 4 residues before it; the germline J gene fills it in. The sample contains more than one DNA sequence encoding this CDR3. This sequence joins TRBV1 and TRBJ2-3; 7 bases align to TRBD2. Germline CDR1 and CDR2: NSQYPW and LRSPGD (reference sequence). With 4 bases clipped from V and 0 bases from J, the junction kept 1 base outside the gene matches. The CDR3 totals 14 residues. Incomplete CDR3 DNA: TGCACCTGCAGTGTGGGGGGAAGTGCAGAA. As protein: CTCSVGGSAE. The whole CDR3 is CTCSVGGSAETLYF.

As for this clone: Genes and germline come from the mouse. With the read ending 4 residues before the CDR3 end, the germline J gene is used to fill in that end. The V call is TRBV19, the J call TRBJ1-1; 10 bases are shared with TRBD1. This CDR3 comprises 16 residues. Germline values: CDR1 FNHDT, CDR2 SITEND (reference sequence). The covered CDR3 bases are TGTGCCAGCAGTATGGTCCCGGGACAGGGGAGGACA. Its protein product is CASSMVPGQGRT. The CDR3, in full, reads CASSMVPGQGRTEVFF.

This clone was found a few times. Here the gene names and germline are mouse. The sequenced part of the CDR3 DNA is TGTGCCAGCAAGCAGTCAAACACCGGG. It specifies CASKQSNTG. The whole CDR3 protein reads CASKQSNTGQLYF. The chain couples TRBV13-1 to TRBJ2-2; D gene unclear. The read terminates 4 residues before the CDR3 end, so the remaining end is supplied by the germline J gene. Germline V gene data show CDR1 as NSHNY and CDR2 as SYGAGN. This CDR3 is 13 amino acids long. Trimming took off 6 bases at V and 0 bases at J, with 6 bases between the two ends.

Note on this clone: Germline and genes here are mouse. Read data end 4 residues before the CDR3 end; the end is taken from the germline J gene. The rearrangement links TRBV29 to TRBJ1-1; TRBD1 matches at 8 bases. The germline V gene encodes CDR1 MSHET and CDR2 SYDVDS. CDR3 length: 14 amino acids. Trimming removed 6 bases from V and 4 bases from J; junction bases left unmatched: 7. The CDR3 is CASRRTGKGTEVFF. The CDR3 bases that were read are TGTGCTAGCAGGCGGACAGGGAAAGGCACA.

This clone turned up a few times. Mouse gene names apply. The sequenced fragment ends 4 residues before the CDR3 boundary, so the rest is inferred from the germline J gene. Other DNA sequences in this sample translate to the same CDR3. The rearrangement links TRBV5 to TRBJ2-7; no firm D call. The CDR3 has 14 amino acids. The V gene's germline CDR1 is LGHNA and CDR2 YNLKQL (reference sequence). V lost 3 bases and J lost 0, with 9 bases in between. Incomplete CDR3 DNA: TGTGCCAGCAGCCACTCAGGAAGCTCCTAT. Its protein product is CASSHSGSSY. The whole CDR3 is CASSHSGSSYEQYF.

Details on this clone: Each gene name is a mouse one. The read terminates 4 residues ahead of where the CDR3 ends, so the germline J gene completes it. The chain joins TRBV1 to TRBJ2-2; 11 bases match TRBD1. V lost 0 bases, J lost 0 bases, and 6 bases stayed unmatched. CDR3 length equals 19 residues. Germline CDR1 is NSQYPW and CDR2 is LRSPGD (reference sequence). Here the CDR3 reads CTCSADWPGQGANTGQLYF. Incomplete CDR3 DNA: TGCACCTGCAGTGCAGATTGGCCGGGACAGGGGGCAAACACCGGG.

This clone was seen more than once but under ten times. Mouse germline and gene names are used. The sequence runs out 4 residues before the end of the CDR3; the remainder is reconstructed from the germline J gene. V gene TRBV13-3 combines with J gene TRBJ2-7, with a tentative D call TRBD2 (5 bases). The germline CDR1 and CDR2 sequences are NNHDY and SYVADS. Deletions cut 1 base from V and 1 base from J, with 6 bases between. The CDR3 length is 13 residues. CDR3 protein: CASSDLGSYEQYF. CDR3 DNA, as far as it was read: TGTGCCAGCAGTGATCTGGGTTCCTAT.

This clone was counted between two and nine times. Genes and germline come from the mouse. The read comes to an end 4 residues before the CDR3 does, leaving the germline J gene to fill in the end. This sequence joins TRBV14 and TRBJ2-1; no clear D. This CDR3 has 15 residues. CDR1 and CDR2 from the germline V gene are SGHDT and FRDEAV. V lost 0 bases and J lost 0, with 7 bases in between. The CDR3 protein is CASSFYKNNYAEQFF. CDR3 bases read: TGTGCCAGCAGTTTCTACAAAAATAACTATGCT.

Worth noting for this clone: The gene symbols are mouse symbols. Read data end 4 residues before the CDR3 end; the end is taken from the germline J gene. The chain carries TRBV13-3 and TRBJ2-5; TRBD1 is a possible D gene (5 bases). Germline-derived CDR1 and CDR2 are NNHDY and SYVADS. This CDR3 is 14 amino acids long. The CDR3 loop is CASSEAGRWDTQYF. The part of the CDR3 DNA that was read is TGTGCCAGCAGTGAGGCAGGGAGGTGGGAC.

This clone has only a few counts. The listed genes are named as in mouse. The read falls 4 residues short of the CDR3 end, and the missing part is taken from the germline J gene. The chain employs TRBV5 and TRBJ2-2, with 10 bases that match TRBD2. Germline loops: CDR1 LGHNA, CDR2 YNLKQL (reference sequence). The trim removed 0 bases at V and 1 base at J, leaving 8 bases unmatched. This CDR3 spans 19 amino acids. This CDR3 reads CASSQDTAWGGRNTGQLYF. The covered CDR3 bases are TGTGCCAGCAGCCAAGATACGGCCTGGGGGGGCCGAAACACCGGG.

There are a few counts of this clone. Genes here carry mouse names. The observed sequence ends 4 residues before the CDR3 terminus, with the missing tail filled in from the germline J gene. The sample has other DNA sequences that encode this CDR3 too. The chain uses TRBV1 and TRBJ2-7, with D perhaps TRBD1 (5 bases). CDR3 length: 13 amino acids. Germline lookup yields CDR1 NSQYPW and CDR2 LRSPGD (reference sequence). V lost 3 bases and J lost 2, with 8 bases in between. CDR3 in amino acids: CTCSAQGAYEQYF. The CDR3 bases that were read are TGCACCTGCAGTGCCCAGGGCGCCTAT.

Points on this clone: Gene names and germline refer to mouse. The CDR3 extends 3 residues past the end of the read, so its final part is completed from the germline J gene. This sequence joins TRBV19 and TRBJ1-6; the D gene is possibly TRBD1 (6 bases). TRBJ1-6 is treated as an ORF (open reading frame) with a function not yet certain. The V gene lost 5 bases and the J gene lost 3 bases, with 12 bases spanning the gap. The V gene's germline CDR1 is FNHDT and CDR2 SITEND (reference sequence). The CDR3 spans 15 residues. The DNA read from the CDR3 is TGTGCCAGCAGGCGGACAGAAAACTATAATTCGCCC. This sequence encodes CASRRTENYNSP. The whole CDR3 is CASRRTENYNSPLYF.

Points on this clone: The gene names here belong to mouse. The read ends 4 residues before the CDR3 terminus; that terminus is restored from the germline J gene. The chain couples TRBV19 to TRBJ1-1; no clear D gene. CDR3 length: 10 amino acids. Germline V gives CDR1 FNHDT, CDR2 SITEND (reference sequence). The CDR3 loop is CASRQSEVFF. CDR3 DNA (partial): TGTGCCAGCAGGCAGTCA.

This clone has just a few counts. Mouse gene names and germline throughout. The read gets to within 4 residues of the CDR3 end, and the germline J gene fills in the rest. V usage is TRBV13-2 and J usage is TRBJ2-7, with 7 bases that match TRBD1. Germline assignment: CDR1 NNHNN and CDR2 SYGAGS (reference sequence). This CDR3 spans 13 amino acids. The part of the CDR3 DNA that was read is TGTGCCAGCGGTGCTCGGGACAGTTAT. It is translated as CASGARDSY. The entire CDR3 is CASGARDSYEQYF.

As concerns this clone: The gene names here belong to mouse. The read ends 4 residues early relative to the CDR3; the germline J gene fills the gap. The sample has other DNA sequences that encode this CDR3 too. The V call is TRBV19, the J call TRBJ2-1; TRBD2 agrees at 12 bases. Germline CDR1 and CDR2: FNHDT and SITEND (reference sequence). This CDR3 has 14 amino acids. The covered CDR3 bases are TGTGCCAGCAGGACTGGGGGGGCGCGAGCT. Its protein product is CASRTGGARA. Given in full, the CDR3 is CASRTGGARAEQFF.